Listed below are T cell receptor beta chains from one sample, sequenced in a study of cytomegalovirus exposure and HLA in healthy donors. The assay was immunoSEQ multiplex PCR, and TCRdb's table has in-frame clones only and misses some. The data contain around 80,000 clones, more than 60% of them singletons. The sequencing sample was made of PBMCs. The receptors derive from a man aged 40-55 years in good health and CMV-seronegative. The CDR3 runs from the conserved cysteine through the conserved F or W. Fields, in order: CDR3 DNA, CDR3 protein, D gene, clone size, J gene, V gene. A D gene is named only where the DNA matches it firmly. Clone size is shown for a subset of rows, as once, few, many or a class of expanded clone.

CDR3nt: TGTGCCAGCAGTCTCGGGGGGCGCCCCAATGAAGCTTTCTTT
CDR3aa: CASSLGGRPNEAFF
d_gene: NA
abundance: NA
j_gene: TRBJ1-1
v_gene: TRBV7-3

CDR3nt: TGTGCCAGCAGTTACGGCGGGAGGTACGAGCAGTACTTC
CDR3aa: CASSYGGRYEQYF
d_gene: TRBD2
abundance: NA
j_gene: TRBJ2-7
v_gene: TRBV6-5

CDR3nt: TGTGCCAGCAGAGCAGACAGGGGGCGAGGCACTGAAGCTTTCTTT
CDR3aa: CASRADRGRGTEAFF
d_gene: TRBD1
abundance: NA
j_gene: TRBJ1-1
v_gene: TRBV2

CDR3nt: TGTGCCAGCAGTAACGGGGATGGTTGGTACTTC
CDR3aa: CASSNGDGWYF
d_gene: NA
abundance: NA
j_gene: TRBJ2-4
v_gene: TRBV25-1

CDR3nt: TGTGCCAGCAGTTCTCAGGGGTCCCGCAATCAGCCCCAGCATTTT
CDR3aa: CASSSQGSRNQPQHF
d_gene: NA
abundance: NA
j_gene: TRBJ1-5
v_gene: TRBV2

CDR3nt: TGTGCCAGCAGTGTGGGGCCAAAAGAGACCCAGTACTTC
CDR3aa: CASSVGPKETQYF
d_gene: NA
abundance: NA
j_gene: TRBJ2-5
v_gene: TRBV6-4

CDR3nt: TGTGCCAGTAGTCGGACAGGGGGTGGCGGGGAGCTGTTTTTT
CDR3aa: CASSRTGGGGELFF
d_gene: TRBD1
abundance: few
j_gene: TRBJ2-2
v_gene: TRBV19

CDR3nt: TGCAGTGCTAGCATCAGAGAAAAACTGTTTTTT
CDR3aa: CSASIREKLFF
d_gene: NA
abundance: NA
j_gene: TRBJ1-4
v_gene: TRBV20-1

CDR3nt: NA
CDR3aa: CASWGQGAWYEQYF
d_gene: NA
abundance: NA
j_gene: TRBJ2-7
v_gene: TRBV21-1

CDR3nt: TGTGCCAGCAGTTTATCAGGGGTCACTGAAGCTTTCTTT
CDR3aa: CASSLSGVTEAFF
d_gene: NA
abundance: NA
j_gene: TRBJ1-1
v_gene: TRBV28

CDR3nt: TGTGCCAGCAGCTTTGACCCGGGACAGAGATCCTACGAGCAGTACTTC
CDR3aa: CASSFDPGQRSYEQYF
d_gene: TRBD1
abundance: once
j_gene: TRBJ2-7
v_gene: TRBV7-9

CDR3nt: TGTGCCAGCAGCTTAGGATTTGTGGCAGGGAGCGGGGAATCTGGAAACACCATATATTTT
CDR3aa: CASSLGFVAGSGESGNTIYF
d_gene: NA
abundance: NA
j_gene: TRBJ1-3
v_gene: TRBV7-8

CDR3nt: TGTGCCAGCAGCGCCTACCACGGGGACAGACTCTACAATGAGCAGTTCTTC
CDR3aa: CASSAYHGDRLYNEQFF
d_gene: TRBD1
abundance: NA
j_gene: TRBJ2-1
v_gene: TRBV9

CDR3nt: TGTGCCAGCAGCTTAGAACGGGAGAGGTCCTACGAGCAGTACTTC
CDR3aa: CASSLERERSYEQYF
d_gene: NA
abundance: NA
j_gene: TRBJ2-7
v_gene: TRBV13

CDR3nt: TGTGCCAGCAGCTTGGGCGGGAGCTACGAGCAGTACTTC
CDR3aa: CASSLGGSYEQYF
d_gene: TRBD2
abundance: once
j_gene: TRBJ2-7
v_gene: TRBV11-2

CDR3nt: TGTGCCAGCAGCGGACAGGGGGCGAACACCGGGGAGCTGTTTTTT
CDR3aa: CASSGQGANTGELFF
d_gene: TRBD1
abundance: once
j_gene: TRBJ2-2
v_gene: TRBV7-6

CDR3nt: TGTGCCAGCAGCCCACGGACTAGCGGGATAGCAAGGTACGAGCAGTACTTC
CDR3aa: CASSPRTSGIARYEQYF
d_gene: TRBD2
abundance: NA
j_gene: TRBJ2-7
v_gene: TRBV27

CDR3nt: TGTGCCAGCACCCCGTGGGGTCAAAGGGGGGGCGCAGGGGCCAACGTCCTGACTTTC
CDR3aa: CASTPWGQRGGAGANVLTF
d_gene: NA
abundance: NA
j_gene: TRBJ2-6
v_gene: TRBV2

CDR3nt: TGTGCCAGCAGCCTTGGACTAGCCGTCAGGTCGCGAGAGACCCAGTACTTC
CDR3aa: CASSLGLAVRSRETQYF
d_gene: TRBD2
abundance: NA
j_gene: TRBJ2-5
v_gene: TRBV9

CDR3nt: TGCGCCAGCAGCTTAGCGGGAGCCGAGGAGACCCAGTACTTC
CDR3aa: CASSLAGAEETQYF
d_gene: TRBD2
abundance: NA
j_gene: TRBJ2-5
v_gene: TRBV5-1

CDR3nt: TGTGCCAGCAGTTACGGGACACAAGCTACCTACGAGCAGTACTTC
CDR3aa: CASSYGTQATYEQYF
d_gene: NA
abundance: NA
j_gene: TRBJ2-7
v_gene: TRBV6-6

CDR3nt: TGTGCCAGCTCACCGGGGACCCAGGGGTCTGGTGGCTACACCTTC
CDR3aa: CASSPGTQGSGGYTF
d_gene: NA
abundance: NA
j_gene: TRBJ1-2
v_gene: TRBV18

CDR3nt: TGTGCCAGCAGTTCTCCGGGACAGGGGACCTACGAGCAGTACTTC
CDR3aa: CASSSPGQGTYEQYF
d_gene: TRBD1
abundance: NA
j_gene: TRBJ2-7
v_gene: TRBV6-5

CDR3nt: TGTGCCAGCAGCTTGGGCAGGGAATACGAGCAGTACTTC
CDR3aa: CASSLGREYEQYF
d_gene: NA
abundance: NA
j_gene: TRBJ2-7
v_gene: TRBV5-6

CDR3nt: TGTGCCAGCAGCTTAGGAGGGTATGAGCAGTTCTTC
CDR3aa: CASSLGGYEQFF
d_gene: NA
abundance: NA
j_gene: TRBJ2-1
v_gene: TRBV7-3

CDR3nt: TGTGCCAGCAGTAGCTTTGGACAGAACACTGAAGCTTTCTTT
CDR3aa: CASSSFGQNTEAFF
d_gene: NA
abundance: NA
j_gene: TRBJ1-1
v_gene: TRBV6-5

CDR3nt: TGTGCCAGCAGCCCGAGCATTAACACTGAAGCTTTCTTT
CDR3aa: CASSPSINTEAFF
d_gene: NA
abundance: NA
j_gene: TRBJ1-1
v_gene: TRBV7-3

CDR3nt: TGTGCCAGCAGTTTCTTTGGGGCGGGAGAAAAAAACATTCAGTACTTC
CDR3aa: CASSFFGAGEKNIQYF
d_gene: TRBD2
abundance: NA
j_gene: TRBJ2-4
v_gene: TRBV28

CDR3nt: TGTGCCAGCAGCCCTCCAGGGTTCACTGAAGCTTTCTTT
CDR3aa: CASSPPGFTEAFF
d_gene: NA
abundance: few
j_gene: TRBJ1-1
v_gene: TRBV2

CDR3nt: TGTGCCAGCAGTCTAACAGGGCACCAGTACTTC
CDR3aa: CASSLTGHQYF
d_gene: NA
abundance: NA
j_gene: TRBJ2-7
v_gene: TRBV6-5

CDR3nt: TGCGCCAGCAGCTCGGGACTAGCGGGAGGCAATGAGCAGTTCTTC
CDR3aa: CASSSGLAGGNEQFF
d_gene: TRBD2
abundance: NA
j_gene: TRBJ2-1
v_gene: TRBV5-1

CDR3nt: TGTGCCAGCAGTGAGGGTTTACGGGGAGGCTTTGGCTACAATGAGCAGTTCTTC
CDR3aa: CASSEGLRGGFGYNEQFF
d_gene: NA
abundance: once
j_gene: TRBJ2-1
v_gene: TRBV2

CDR3nt: TGTGCCAGCAGCGTACGTTCTGTGAACACTGAAGCTTTCTTT
CDR3aa: CASSVRSVNTEAFF
d_gene: NA
abundance: NA
j_gene: TRBJ1-1
v_gene: TRBV9

CDR3nt: TGTGCCAGCAGTCCAACGGAGGGGAGAGGCACAGATACGCAGTATTTT
CDR3aa: CASSPTEGRGTDTQYF
d_gene: NA
abundance: few
j_gene: TRBJ2-3
v_gene: TRBV28

CDR3nt: TGCGCCAGCAGCCACCCGGGACTAGCGGTGAGCTCCTACAATGAGCAGTTCTTC
CDR3aa: CASSHPGLAVSSYNEQFF
d_gene: TRBD2
abundance: NA
j_gene: TRBJ2-1
v_gene: TRBV4-1

CDR3nt: TGTGCCAGCAGCTCCGGGACAGGGTTCTATGGCTACACCTTC
CDR3aa: CASSSGTGFYGYTF
d_gene: TRBD1
abundance: NA
j_gene: TRBJ1-2
v_gene: TRBV11-2

CDR3nt: TGTGCCAGCAGTTGGACAGGGGGAACCTACGAGCAGTACTTC
CDR3aa: CASSWTGGTYEQYF
d_gene: TRBD1
abundance: NA
j_gene: TRBJ2-7
v_gene: TRBV28

CDR3nt: TGTGCCAGCAGCTTCGACAGAGCAGCAACTAATGAAAAACTGTTTTTT
CDR3aa: CASSFDRAATNEKLFF
d_gene: NA
abundance: NA
j_gene: TRBJ1-4
v_gene: TRBV9

CDR3nt: TGCGCCAGCAGCTACTTAGCGGGAGTAGTAAATAAGCAGTTCTTC
CDR3aa: CASSYLAGVVNKQFF
d_gene: TRBD2
abundance: NA
j_gene: TRBJ2-1
v_gene: TRBV5-1

CDR3nt: TGCGCCAGCAGCCAAGATCTCGGGTTGGATGGCTACACCTTC
CDR3aa: CASSQDLGLDGYTF
d_gene: NA
abundance: NA
j_gene: TRBJ1-2
v_gene: TRBV4-1

CDR3nt: TGTGCCAGTATCAACGCGAATCCAAATCGTATTGAGCAGTTCTTC
CDR3aa: CASINANPNRIEQFF
d_gene: NA
abundance: NA
j_gene: TRBJ2-1
v_gene: TRBV28

CDR3nt: TGTGCCAGCAGTTTATCAGGGGGAAACACCGGGGAGCTGTTTTTT
CDR3aa: CASSLSGGNTGELFF
d_gene: TRBD1
abundance: NA
j_gene: TRBJ2-2
v_gene: TRBV7-3

CDR3nt: TGTGCCAGCAGTAAACAGGGGAACACTGAAGCTTTCTTT
CDR3aa: CASSKQGNTEAFF
d_gene: NA
abundance: once
j_gene: TRBJ1-1
v_gene: TRBV2

CDR3nt: TGTGCCATCAGTGAGCCGACAGGGTCTGGGGCCAACGTCCTGACTTTC
CDR3aa: CAISEPTGSGANVLTF
d_gene: TRBD1
abundance: once
j_gene: TRBJ2-6
v_gene: TRBV10-3

CDR3nt: TGTGCCAGCAGCCCGGGGACTAGCGGGAGGCCCACAGATACGCAGTATTTT
CDR3aa: CASSPGTSGRPTDTQYF
d_gene: TRBD2
abundance: few
j_gene: TRBJ2-3
v_gene: TRBV5-4

CDR3nt: TGTGCCAGCAGCGGTGACAAATACTATGGCTACACCTTC
CDR3aa: CASSGDKYYGYTF
d_gene: NA
abundance: few
j_gene: TRBJ1-2
v_gene: TRBV9

CDR3nt: TGTGCCAGCAGCCAACAGGACCGCCTTCTTGTGGTACGCTCCTTC
CDR3aa: CASSQQDRLLVVRSF
d_gene: NA
abundance: NA
j_gene: TRBJ1-2
v_gene: TRBV28

CDR3nt: TGCAGCGTTGTTTCCGTTCAGGGGGCAACTGAAGCTTTCTTT
CDR3aa: CSVVSVQGATEAFF
d_gene: TRBD1
abundance: few
j_gene: TRBJ1-1
v_gene: TRBV29-1

CDR3nt: TGTGCCAGCAGCTTAGGACCGACAGGGGGCGGTAGGGATACGCAGTATTTT
CDR3aa: CASSLGPTGGGRDTQYF
d_gene: TRBD1
abundance: NA
j_gene: TRBJ2-3
v_gene: TRBV11-2

CDR3nt: TGTGCCAGCAGCTCATCTAGCGGGAGGTATCCCGGGGAGCTGTTTTTT
CDR3aa: CASSSSSGRYPGELFF
d_gene: TRBD2
abundance: NA
j_gene: TRBJ2-2
v_gene: TRBV7-3

CDR3nt: TGTGCCAGCAGTCTTCGGGGAGGGGGAGATACGCAGTATTTT
CDR3aa: CASSLRGGGDTQYF
d_gene: NA
abundance: NA
j_gene: TRBJ2-3
v_gene: TRBV6-1

CDR3nt: TGTGCCATCGCTAGCGGGACGCACACAGATACGCAGTATTTT
CDR3aa: CAIASGTHTDTQYF
d_gene: TRBD2
abundance: NA
j_gene: TRBJ2-3
v_gene: TRBV28

CDR3nt: TGCAGCGTGGTACAGGGGGCGAACACTGAAGCTTTCTTT
CDR3aa: CSVVQGANTEAFF
d_gene: TRBD1
abundance: NA
j_gene: TRBJ1-1
v_gene: TRBV29-1

CDR3nt: TGTGCCAGCAGACCAATATTGAGGACTAGCGGCTCCTACGAGCAGTACTTC
CDR3aa: CASRPILRTSGSYEQYF
d_gene: TRBD2
abundance: NA
j_gene: TRBJ2-7
v_gene: TRBV11-2